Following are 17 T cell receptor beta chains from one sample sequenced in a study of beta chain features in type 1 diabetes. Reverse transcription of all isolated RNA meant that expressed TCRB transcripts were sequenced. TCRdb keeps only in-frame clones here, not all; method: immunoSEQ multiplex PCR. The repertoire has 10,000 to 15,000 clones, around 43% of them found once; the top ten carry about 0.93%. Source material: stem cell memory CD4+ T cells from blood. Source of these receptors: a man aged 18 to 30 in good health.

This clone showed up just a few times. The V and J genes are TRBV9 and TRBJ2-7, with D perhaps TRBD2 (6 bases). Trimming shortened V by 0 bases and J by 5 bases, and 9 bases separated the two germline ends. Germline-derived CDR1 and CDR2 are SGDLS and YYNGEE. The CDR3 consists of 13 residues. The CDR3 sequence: CASSVATGDEQYF. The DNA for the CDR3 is TGTGCCAGCAGCGTAGCTACGGGGGACGAGCAGTACTTC.

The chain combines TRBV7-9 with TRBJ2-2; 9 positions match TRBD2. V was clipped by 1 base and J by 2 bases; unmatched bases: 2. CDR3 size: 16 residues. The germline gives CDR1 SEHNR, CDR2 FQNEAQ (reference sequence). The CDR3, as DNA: TGTGCCAGCAGCTTAGGCGGGGGGGCCAACACCGGGGAGCTGTTTTTT. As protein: CASSLGGGANTGELFF.

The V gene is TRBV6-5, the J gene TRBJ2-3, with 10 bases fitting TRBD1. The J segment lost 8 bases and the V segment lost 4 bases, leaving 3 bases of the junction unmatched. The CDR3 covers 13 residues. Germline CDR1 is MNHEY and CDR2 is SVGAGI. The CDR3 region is CASSLRDRGTQYF. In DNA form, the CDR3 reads TGTGCCAGCAGTTTACGGGACAGGGGTACGCAGTATTTT.

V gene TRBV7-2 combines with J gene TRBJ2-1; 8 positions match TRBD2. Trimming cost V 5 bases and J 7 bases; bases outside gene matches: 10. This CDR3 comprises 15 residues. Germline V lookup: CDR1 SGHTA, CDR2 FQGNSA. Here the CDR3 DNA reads TGTGCCAGCAGCCCTCAGGCGGGGGGCACGAATGAGCAGTTCTTC. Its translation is CASSPQAGGTNEQFF.

The CDR3 spells CASTRTGGVEKLFF. The CDR3 DNA reads TGTGCCAGCACCAGGACAGGGGGTGTTGAAAAACTGTTTTTT. The chain employs TRBV2 and TRBJ1-4, with TRBD1 matching 10 bases. This CDR3 has 14 amino acids. Germline loops: CDR1 SNHLY, CDR2 FYNNEI. The V gene end was trimmed by 7 bases and the J gene end by 7 bases; junction bases not matched to a gene: 6.

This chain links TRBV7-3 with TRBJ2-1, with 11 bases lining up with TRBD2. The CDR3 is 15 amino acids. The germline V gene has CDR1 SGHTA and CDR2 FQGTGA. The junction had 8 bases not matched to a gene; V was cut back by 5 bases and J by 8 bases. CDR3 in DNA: TGTGCCAGCAGCATTCTAGCGGGGGGATTGGATGAGCAGTTCTTC. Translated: CASSILAGGLDEQFF.

The CDR3 nucleotides are TGTGCCAGCAGCCAAGAATCTGGCAGGGCATCTGAGCAGTACTTC. Translated: CASSQESGRASEQYF. V is TRBV7-2 and J is TRBJ2-7, with D possibly being TRBD1 (5 bases). Germline CDR1 SGHTA, CDR2 FQGNSA. V was shortened by 5 bases and J by 7 bases, with 21 bases between the two germline ends. The CDR3 contains 15 residues.

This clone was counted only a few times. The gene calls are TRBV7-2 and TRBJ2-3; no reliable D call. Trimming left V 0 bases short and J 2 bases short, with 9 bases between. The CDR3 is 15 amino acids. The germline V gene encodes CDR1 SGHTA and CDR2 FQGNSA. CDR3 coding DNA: TGTGCCAGCAGCTTAGCGGGCACTCTCACAGATACGCAGTATTTT. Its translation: CASSLAGTLTDTQYF. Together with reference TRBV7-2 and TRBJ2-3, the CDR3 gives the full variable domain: GAGVSQSPSNKVTEKGKDVELRCDPISGHTALYWYRQSLGQGLEFLIYFQGNSAPDKSGLPSDRFSAERTGGSVSTLTIQRTQQEDSAVYLCASSLAGTLTDTQYFGPGTRLTVL.

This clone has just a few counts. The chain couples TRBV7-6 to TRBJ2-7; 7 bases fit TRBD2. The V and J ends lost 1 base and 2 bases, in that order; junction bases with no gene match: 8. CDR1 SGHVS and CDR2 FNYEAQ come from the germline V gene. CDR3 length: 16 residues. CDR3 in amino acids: CASSLVGLADAYEQYF. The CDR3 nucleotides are TGTGCCAGCAGCTTAGTCGGCCTAGCGGATGCCTACGAGCAGTACTTC.

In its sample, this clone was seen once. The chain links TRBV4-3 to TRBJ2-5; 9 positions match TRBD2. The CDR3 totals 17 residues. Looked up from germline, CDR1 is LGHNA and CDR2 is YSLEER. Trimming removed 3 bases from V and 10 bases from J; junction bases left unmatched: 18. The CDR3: CASSQRAGGRPQIDQYF. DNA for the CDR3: TGCGCCAGCAGCCAGAGAGCGGGGGGCCGCCCCCAAATAGACCAGTACTTC.

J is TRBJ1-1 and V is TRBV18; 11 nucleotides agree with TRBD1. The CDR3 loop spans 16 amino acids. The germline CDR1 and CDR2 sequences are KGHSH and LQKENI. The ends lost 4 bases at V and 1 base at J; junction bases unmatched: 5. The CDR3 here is CASSQGTGGRNTEAFF. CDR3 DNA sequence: TGTGCCAGCTCACAAGGGACAGGGGGTCGGAACACTGAAGCTTTCTTT.

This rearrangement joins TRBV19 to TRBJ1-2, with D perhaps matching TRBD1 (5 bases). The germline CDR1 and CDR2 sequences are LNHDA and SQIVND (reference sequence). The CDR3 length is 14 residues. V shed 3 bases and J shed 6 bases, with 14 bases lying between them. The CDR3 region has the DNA TGTGCCAGTAGTATGTGGGGGGAGCACGATGGCTACACCTTC. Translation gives CASSMWGEHDGYTF.

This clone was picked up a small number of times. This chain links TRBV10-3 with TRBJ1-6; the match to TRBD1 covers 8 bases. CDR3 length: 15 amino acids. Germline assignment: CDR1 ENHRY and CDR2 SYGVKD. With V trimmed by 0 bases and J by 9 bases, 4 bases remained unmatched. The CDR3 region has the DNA TGTGCCATCAGTGAGTCGACAGGGGATAGTTCACCCCTCCACTTT. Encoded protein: CAISESTGDSSPLHF.

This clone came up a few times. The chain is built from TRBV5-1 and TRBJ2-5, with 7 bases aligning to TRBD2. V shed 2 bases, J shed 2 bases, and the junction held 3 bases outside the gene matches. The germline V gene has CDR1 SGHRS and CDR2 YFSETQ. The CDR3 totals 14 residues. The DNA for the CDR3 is TGCGCCAGCAGCTTCGGGACTACTCAAGAGACCCAGTACTTC. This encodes CASSFGTTQETQYF.

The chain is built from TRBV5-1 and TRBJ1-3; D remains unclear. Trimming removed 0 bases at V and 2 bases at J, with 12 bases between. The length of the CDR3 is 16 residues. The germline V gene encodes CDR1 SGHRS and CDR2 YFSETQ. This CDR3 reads CASSLDPGGPGNTIYF. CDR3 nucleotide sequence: TGCGCCAGCAGCTTGGATCCGGGAGGCCCTGGAAACACCATATATTTT. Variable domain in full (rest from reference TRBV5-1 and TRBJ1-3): KAGVTQTPRYLIKTRGQQVTLSCSPISGHRSVSWYQQTPGQGLQFLFEYFSETQRNKGNFPGRFSGRQFSNSRSEMNVSTLELGDSALYLCASSLDPGGPGNTIYFGEGSWLTVV.

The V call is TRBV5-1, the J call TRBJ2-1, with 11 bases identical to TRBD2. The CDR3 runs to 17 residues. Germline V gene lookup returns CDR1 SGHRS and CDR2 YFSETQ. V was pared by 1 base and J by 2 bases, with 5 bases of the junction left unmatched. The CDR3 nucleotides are TGCGCCAGCAGCTTGTTGGTAGCGGGGGGGCCCTACAATGAGCAGTTCTTC. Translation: CASSLLVAGGPYNEQFF. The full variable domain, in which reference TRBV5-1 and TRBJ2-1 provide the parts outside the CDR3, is KAGVTQTPRYLIKTRGQQVTLSCSPISGHRSVSWYQQTPGQGLQFLFEYFSETQRNKGNFPGRFSGRQFSNSRSEMNVSTLELGDSALYLCASSLLVAGGPYNEQFFGPGTRLTVL.

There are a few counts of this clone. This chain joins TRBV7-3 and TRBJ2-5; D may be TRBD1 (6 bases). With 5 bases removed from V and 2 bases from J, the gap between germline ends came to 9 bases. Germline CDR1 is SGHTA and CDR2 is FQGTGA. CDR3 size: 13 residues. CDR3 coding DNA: TGTGCCAGCAGCCCCGGACAGCAAGAGACCCAGTACTTC. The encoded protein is CASSPGQQETQYF.